The 2 T cell receptor beta chains reported below all come from one sample, sequenced in a study of T cells in Graves' hyperthyroidism and ophthalmopathy. Researchers amplified the TCR beta CDR3 regions from RNA transcripts. First-round RT-PCR of the TCR CDR3 relied on the HTBI primer set. A single record per CDR3 protein comes from TCRdb applying MiXCR to the multiplex PCR reads. Among roughly 570,000 distinct CDR3 sequences listed, around 45% were seen once. Sequences were obtained from peripheral blood or thyroid tissue (not recorded which). The receptors derive from an adult woman with Graves' disease, either hyperthyroidism or ophthalmopathy (not recorded which).

This clonotype was observed many times. The gene calls are TRBV3-1 and TRBJ1-4; 8 bases align to TRBD1. Germline CDR1 and CDR2: LGHDT and YNNKEL (reference sequence). V lost 1 base to trimming and J lost 5 bases; unmatched junction nucleotides: 0. The CDR3 spans 14 residues. The CDR3 loop is CASSQGTGNEKLFF. In DNA form, the CDR3 reads TGTGCCAGCAGCCAAGGGACAGGGAATGAAAAACTGTTTTTT.

The chain uses TRBV5-1 and TRBJ2-3; D unresolved. CDR1 is SGHRS, CDR2 YFSETQ, per germline. This CDR3 has 16 amino acids. The V gene lost 0 bases and the J gene lost 0 bases, with 11 bases spanning the gap. Here the CDR3 DNA reads TGCGCCAGCAGCTTGGCCCTCAGCGTTAGCACAGATACGCAGTATTTT. Amino acid sequence: CASSLALSVSTDTQYF.